One T cell receptor (beta chain) is described in this entry. The CDR3 is made up of 20 amino acids. CDR1 and CDR2 (germline): LGHNA, YSLEER. Losses at the gene ends were 0 bases for V and 0 bases for J; bases not matched to a gene: 15. Per the study methods: Amplification of reference gene primers was used by the study to estimate nucleated cell counts. The data were produced by immunoSEQ multiplex PCR, yet TCRdb's version contains in-frame clones alone and is incomplete. V, J and clone size are taken as reported in that table, and D and trimming were inferred from the DNA itself. The repertoire consists of roughly 160,000 clones, with approximately 88% occurring once and the leading ten covering 14%. The sample belongs to a study of blood T cell repertoires in COVID-19. Study at large: COVID-19 samples from acute and convalescent phases originated in the United States, Italy and Spain. Nucleic acid was either cDNA or gDNA, and it came from T cells, B-cell-depleted T cells, or PBMCs.

Material for sequencing was peripheral blood. This TCR came from a man aged 18 to 35 with active or convalescent COVID-19. The J gene is TRBJ2-7, the V gene TRBV4-3; 9 bases fit TRBD1. CDR3 sequence reads: CASSQDGIQGALGGSYEQYF. The CDR3 nucleotides read TGCGCCAGCAGCCAAGATGGTATACAGGGGGCATTGGGGGGCTCCTACGAGCAGTACTTC.